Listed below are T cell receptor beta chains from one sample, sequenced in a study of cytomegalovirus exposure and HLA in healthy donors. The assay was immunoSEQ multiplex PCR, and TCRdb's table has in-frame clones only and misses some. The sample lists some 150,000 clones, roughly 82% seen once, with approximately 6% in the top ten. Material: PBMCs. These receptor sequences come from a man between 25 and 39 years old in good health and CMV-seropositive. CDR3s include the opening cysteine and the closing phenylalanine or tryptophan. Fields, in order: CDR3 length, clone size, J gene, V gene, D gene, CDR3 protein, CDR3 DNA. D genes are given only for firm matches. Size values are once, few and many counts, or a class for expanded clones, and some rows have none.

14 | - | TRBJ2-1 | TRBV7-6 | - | CASSLGGSYNEQFF | TGTGCCAGCAGCTTGGGGGGCTCCTACAATGAGCAGTTCTTC
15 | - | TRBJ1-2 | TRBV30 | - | CAWTYIRSVYYGYTF | TGTGCCTGGACGTATATCCGGAGCGTATACTATGGCTACACCTTC
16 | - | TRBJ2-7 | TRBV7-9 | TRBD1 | CASSYSYRGPSYEQYF | TGTGCCAGCAGTTACAGTTACAGGGGCCCCTCCTACGAGCAGTACTTC
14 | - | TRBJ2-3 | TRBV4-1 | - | CASSQVLSTDTQYF | TGCGCCAGCAGCCAAGTACTGAGCACAGATACGCAGTATTTT
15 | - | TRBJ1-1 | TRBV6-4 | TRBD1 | CARITLEGAETEAFF | TGTGCCAGGATCACCTTGGAGGGGGCGGAAACTGAAGCTTTCTTT
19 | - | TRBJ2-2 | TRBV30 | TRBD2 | CAWSFQRSGRRLPPGELFF | TGTGCCTGGAGTTTTCAACGGAGCGGGAGGCGACTTCCCCCCGGGGAGCTGTTTTTT
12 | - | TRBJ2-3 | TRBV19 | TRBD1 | CATGTVTDTQYF | TGTGCCACAGGGACAGTCACAGATACGCAGTATTTT
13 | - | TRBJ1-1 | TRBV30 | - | CAWRPGMNTEAFF | TGTGCCTGGAGACCCGGGATGAACACTGAAGCTTTCTTT
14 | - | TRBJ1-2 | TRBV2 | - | CASIGQQSNYGYTF | TGTGCCAGCATCGGACAGCAATCTAACTATGGCTACACCTTC
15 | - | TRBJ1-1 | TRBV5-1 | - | CASNAEEALNTEAFF | TGCGCCAGTAACGCCGAGGAGGCCCTTAACACTGAAGCTTTCTTT
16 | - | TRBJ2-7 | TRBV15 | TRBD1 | CATSRDPQGASYEQYF | TGTGCCACCAGCAGAGACCCTCAGGGGGCTTCATACGAGCAGTACTTC
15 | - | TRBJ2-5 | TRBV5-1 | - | CASSPGSGLAETQYF | TGCGCCAGCAGCCCCGGGTCAGGGCTCGCGGAGACCCAGTACTTC
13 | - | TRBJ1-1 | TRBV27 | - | CASSSQGVTEAFF | TGTGCCAGCAGTTCCCAGGGTGTCACTGAAGCTTTCTTT
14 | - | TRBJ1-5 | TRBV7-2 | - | CASSFDRSNQPQHF | TGTGCCAGCAGCTTCGACAGATCCAATCAGCCCCAGCATTTT
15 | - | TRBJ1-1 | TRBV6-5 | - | CASRNGELRNTEAFF | TGTGCCAGCAGAAACGGAGAACTCAGGAACACTGAAGCTTTCTTT
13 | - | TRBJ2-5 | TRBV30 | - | CAWSVLVWETQYF | TGTGCCTGGAGTGTACTTGTTTGGGAGACCCAGTACTTC
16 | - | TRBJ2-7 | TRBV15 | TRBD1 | CATGSWDRGILDEQYF | TGTGCCACCGGTTCCTGGGACAGGGGGATCTTGGACGAGCAGTACTTC
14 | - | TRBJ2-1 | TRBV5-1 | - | CASSLATDYNEQFF | TGCGCCAGCAGCTTGGCGACTGACTACAATGAGCAGTTCTTC
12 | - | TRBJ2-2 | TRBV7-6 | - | CASSFRGGELFF | TGTGCCAGCAGCTTTCGGGGCGGGGAGCTGTTTTTT
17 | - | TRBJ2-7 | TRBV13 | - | CASSLRDLAGVAHEQYF | TGTGCCAGCAGCTTACGTGATTTGGCAGGGGTGGCTCACGAGCAGTACTTC
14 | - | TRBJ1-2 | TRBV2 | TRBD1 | CASIFTGGPYGYTF | TGTGCCAGCATCTTTACAGGGGGACCCTATGGCTACACCTTC
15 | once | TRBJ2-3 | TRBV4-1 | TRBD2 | CASSRTSGSTDTQYF | TGCGCCAGCAGCCGGACTAGCGGGTCCACAGATACGCAGTATTTT
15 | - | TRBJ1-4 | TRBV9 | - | CASSVGQGFDEKLFF | TGTGCCAGCAGCGTAGGTCAGGGTTTCGATGAAAAACTGTTTTTT
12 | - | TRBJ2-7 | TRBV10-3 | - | CAISPTGYEQYF | TGTGCCATCAGTCCGACAGGCTACGAGCAGTACTTC
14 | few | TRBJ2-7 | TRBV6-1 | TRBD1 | CASSPGTGGAEQYF | TGTGCCAGCAGTCCCGGGACAGGGGGCGCCGAGCAGTACTTC